A selection of T cell receptor beta chains follows, all from one sample in a study of T cells in Graves' hyperthyroidism and ophthalmopathy. MiXCR, run by TCRdb on the multiplex PCR reads, gives a single entry per CDR3 protein. The table records 530,000 or so distinct CDR3 sequences, about half of them present only once. Sequencing was performed on peripheral blood or thyroid tissue (not recorded which). These receptors were taken from a young woman with Graves' hyperthyroidism. The CDR3 runs from the conserved cysteine through the conserved F or W. The order of the fields is clone size, J gene, V gene, D gene, CDR3 DNA, CDR3 protein. A D gene is named only where the DNA matches it firmly. Clone size, where shown, is once, few, many, or a class for clones that have expanded.

>-|TRBJ1-1|TRBV20-1|-
TGCAGTTTTTCCCAGGTGAACACTGAAGCTTTCTTT
CSFSQVNTEAFF
>-|TRBJ1-1|TRBV20-1|TRBD1
TGCAGTGCGCAAGACAGGGAGGAGGCTTTCTTT
CSAQDREEAFF
>many|TRBJ2-2|TRBV20-1|TRBD2
TGCAGTGCTAGAGACCTGGGCGCGAGCGGGAGAGGCACCGGGGAGCTGTTTTTT
CSARDLGASGRGTGELFF
>-|TRBJ2-3|TRBV2|-
TGTGCCAGCTCTCTCCGAGCCGGGGATACGCAGTATTTT
CASSLRAGDTQYF
>many|TRBJ1-2|TRBV12-3/TRBV12-4|-
TGTGCCAGCAGTGTCCGCAAACAGGGAATCTATGGCTACACCTTC
CASSVRKQGIYGYTF
>-|TRBJ1-1|TRBV2|TRBD1
TGTGCCAGCAGTGGACAGGGGGGCTTTAGGGGAGCTTTCTTT
CASSGQGGFRGAFF
>many|TRBJ1-1|TRBV10-3|-
TGTGCCATCAGTGGGCTGCCAAACACTGAAGCTTTCTTT
CAISGLPNTEAFF
>-|TRBJ2-7|TRBV11-2|-
TGTGCCAGCAGCCCTCGGTTAGGCAGCTCCTACGAGCAGTACTTC
CASSPRLGSSYEQYF
>many|TRBJ2-7|TRBV29-1|TRBD2
TGCAGCGTTGGCCCTAGCGGGAGGTCCTCCTACGAGCAGTACTTC
CSVGPSGRSSYEQYF
>few|TRBJ1-5|TRBV30|-
TGTGCCGGGGGCCAGGGCAATCAGCCCCAGCATTTT
CAGGQGNQPQHF
>-|TRBJ1-2|TRBV2|-
TGTGCCAGCAGTGAAGGGGCTGGCTACACCTTC
CASSEGAGYTF
>-|TRBJ1-5|TRBV29-1|TRBD1
TGCAGCGTGGCCCCCTTCGACAGGGGGAAATCCTACGAGCATTTT
CSVAPFDRGKSYEHF
>many|TRBJ1-5|TRBV11-2|TRBD1
TGTGCCAGCAGCTCGGGACAGGGGGGTTTTGGGCCCCAGCATTTT
CASSSGQGGFGPQHF
>few|TRBJ2-5|TRBV27|TRBD2
TGTGCCAGCAGTTACCGGACTAGCAGAACAGAAGAGACCCAGTACTTC
CASSYRTSRTEETQYF
>many|TRBJ2-5|TRBV3-1|TRBD2
TGTGCCAGCAGCCCGGAACGGAGCGGGGTCTCGTACCAAGAGACCCAGTACTTC
CASSPERSGVSYQETQYF
>many|TRBJ1-1|TRBV20-1|-
TGCAGTGCTAGAGATTCTTCCAGCCCTAAGTGGGCTTTCTTT
CSARDSSSPKWAFF
>many|TRBJ2-5|TRBV13|-
TGTGCCAGCAGCCTCAAGGGGACCCAGTACTTC
CASSLKGTQYF